This T cell receptor (beta chain) was observed in a study of a mutant IDH1 vaccine in newly diagnosed glioma. Using immunoSEQ multiplex PCR, the repertoire was profiled, and TCRdb retains in-frame clones only, with some absent. This table has about 32,000 clones, roughly 75% appearing once. Described time point: week 35, safety follow-up. It was 300 ug of mutant IDH1 20-mer peptide that made up each vaccine dose, given with topical imiquimod. From germline, CDR1 is MGHDK and CDR2 SYGVNS. Between the trimmed V and J ends, which lost 1 base and 4 bases, there was a span of 11 bases. This CDR3 is built from 15 residues. Comments on this clone: Its antigen is not identified.

Sequences were derived from PBMCs, sampled from a glioma patient whose treatment included an IDH1 peptide vaccine. The chain combines TRBV25-1 with TRBJ2-1; D is perhaps TRBD1 or TRBD2 (6 bases each). The receptor was derived from a woman in her thirties or forties with glioma. The CDR3 is CASSESGAAYNEQFF. The DNA of the CDR3 is TGTGCCAGCAGTGAATCGGGGGCGGCTTACAATGAGCAGTTCTTC.